This paragraph covers one T cell receptor (beta chain) sequence. Its target is not known. Germline V gene data show CDR1 as GTSNPN and CDR2 as SVGIG (reference sequence). CDR3 length: 12 residues. Clones were read by immunoSEQ multiplex PCR, and TCRdb kept only the in-frame ones, dropping some. The table shows more than 45,000 clones, with nearly 98% occurring only once. These data originate in a study of siplizumab effects on memory and regulatory T cells. General study findings and limits: An assignable phenotype, naive or memory, was missing from roughly 79-95% of proliferating CD4+ or CD8+ clones. Relative to controls at roughly 27%, mappable alloreactive CD4+ clones exhibited a mean Treg-derived proportion of less than 70% with siplizumab. It seemed that naive T cells were more diverse than memory cells and were major contributors to the alloresponse.

The clonotype originates from a human donor in good health. This chain joins TRBV30 and TRBJ2-7; D possibly matches TRBD1 or TRBD2 (5 bases each). Sequenced input: naive CD4+ T cells sorted from blood. The DNA of the CDR3 is TGTGCATATCGGGACGCTCGTTACGAGCAGTACTTC. Encoded protein: CAYRDARYEQYF. The full variable domain, in which reference TRBV30 and TRBJ2-7 provide the parts outside the CDR3, is SQTIHQWPATLVQPVGSPLSLECTVEGTSNPNLYWYRQAAGRGLQLLFYSVGIGQISSEVPQNLSASRPQDRQFILSSKKLLLSDSGFYLCAYRDARYEQYFGPGTRLTVT.